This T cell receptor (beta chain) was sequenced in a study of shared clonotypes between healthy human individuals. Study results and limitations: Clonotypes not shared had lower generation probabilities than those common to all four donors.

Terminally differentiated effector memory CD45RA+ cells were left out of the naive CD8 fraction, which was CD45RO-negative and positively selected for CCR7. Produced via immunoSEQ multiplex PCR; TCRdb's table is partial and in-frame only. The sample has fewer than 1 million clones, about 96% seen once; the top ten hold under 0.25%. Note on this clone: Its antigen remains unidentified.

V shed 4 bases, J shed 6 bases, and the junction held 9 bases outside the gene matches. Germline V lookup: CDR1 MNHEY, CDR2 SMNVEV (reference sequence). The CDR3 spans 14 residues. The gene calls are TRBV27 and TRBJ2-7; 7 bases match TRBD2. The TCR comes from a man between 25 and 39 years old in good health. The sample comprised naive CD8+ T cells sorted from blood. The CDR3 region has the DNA TGTGCCAGCAGTTCACTAGCGCCGGCGGGCGAGCAGTACTTC. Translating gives CASSSLAPAGEQYF.